This T cell receptor beta chain was recovered during a study of cytomegalovirus exposure and HLA in healthy donors. The study, taken as a whole, reports: The study designated fewer than 200 TCR beta chains cytomegalovirus-associated. Rarity characterized most TCR sequences, yet some public TCRs appeared in many donors.

CDR1 is SGHRS and CDR2 is YFSETQ in the germline V gene. This CDR3 is built from 15 residues. V lost 0 bases, J lost 0 bases, and 1 base stayed unmatched. Of note for this clone: Its antigen remains unknown.

Repertoires were generated with immunoSEQ multiplex PCR, while TCRdb's copy carries only in-frame clones and drops some. The sample contains about 130,000 clones, over 90% of which appear only once. This rearrangement joins TRBV5-1 to TRBJ2-3; 7 bases align to TRBD2. Sequencing input: PBMCs. This sequence originates from a man aged 18 to 29 in good health and CMV-seropositive. Here the CDR3 reads CASSLGGGSTDTQYF. For the CDR3, the DNA is TGCGCCAGCAGCTTGGGCGGGGGTAGCACAGATACGCAGTATTTT. Full variable domain (outside the CDR3, taken from reference TRBV5-1 and TRBJ2-3): KAGVTQTPRYLIKTRGQQVTLSCSPISGHRSVSWYQQTPGQGLQFLFEYFSETQRNKGNFPGRFSGRQFSNSRSEMNVSTLELGDSALYLCASSLGGGSTDTQYFGPGTRLTVL.